These T cell receptor beta chains were read from a single sample in a study of breast tumors, draining lymph nodes, adjacent tissues. TCRdb redid the calling of the multiplex PCR reads with MiXCR, one entry per CDR3 protein. The data hold about 200,000 distinct CDR3 sequences, with less than 40% observed a single time. Sequenced sample: axillary lymph node tissue. These receptors were taken from a female donor with breast cancer. Some clones in this sample may be carry-over from other donors' samples. Both conserved end residues are part of each CDR3. A D gene is named only where the DNA matches it firmly. Size tells how often a clone was seen (once, few, many) or the class of an expanded clone, and some rows leave it out.

TRBV5-1	NA	TRBJ2-1	NA	TGCGCCAGCAGCCCACTTTTGGATGAGCAGTTCTTC	CASSPLLDEQFF
TRBV5-6	many	TRBJ1-5	TRBD1	TGTGCCAGCAGCTCAAGGACAGGGGGCGATCAGCCCCAGCATTTT	CASSSRTGGDQPQHF
TRBV19	many	TRBJ2-3	NA	TGTGCCAGTAGTCCCAGCGAGGGGCTTGCAGATACGCAGTATTTT	CASSPSEGLADTQYF
TRBV24-1	many	TRBJ2-3	NA	TGTGCCACCAGTGATCTAGGAAACACAGATACGCAGTATTTT	CATSDLGNTDTQYF
TRBV5-4	few	TRBJ2-7	NA	TGTGCCAGCAGCTTGGGGGGTAGCTTCCAGAGACCCGAGCAGTACTTC	CASSLGGSFQRPEQYF
TRBV5-8	NA	TRBJ2-6	TRBD2	TGTGCCAGCAGCCAGAGAAGCGGGAGGGCCAACGTCCTGACTTTC	CASSQRSGRANVLTF
TRBV5-6	many	TRBJ2-7	TRBD1	TGTGCCAGCAGCTTGGGGCCGGGACAGGGCTACGAGCAGTACTTC	CASSLGPGQGYEQYF
TRBV10-3	NA	TRBJ2-1	TRBD2	TGTGCCATCAGTGTCCCTTCTAGCGGGAGGATTGATGAGCAGTTCTTC	CAISVPSSGRIDEQFF
TRBV2	many	TRBJ2-1	TRBD2	TGTGCCAGCAGTTTCTATACGGGGGGCTACAATGAGCAGTTCTTC	CASSFYTGGYNEQFF
TRBV7-2	many	TRBJ2-3	NA	TGTGCCAGCAGCTTAAGCCTAGATTTTTACACAGATACGCAGTATTTT	CASSLSLDFYTDTQYF
TRBV6-5	many	TRBJ1-5	NA	TGTGCCAGCATCCGAAAGGGGGGCGGGCAGCCCCAGCATTTT	CASIRKGGGQPQHF
TRBV12-3/TRBV12-4	many	TRBJ1-3	NA	TGTGCCAGCGGGGCTAGCTCTGGAAACACCATATATTTT	CASGASSGNTIYF
TRBV6-6	many	TRBJ2-2	NA	TGTGCCAGCACCCCCCGGGGGACAGTCGACGTAACCGGGGAGCTGTTTTTT	CASTPRGTVDVTGELFF
TRBV20-1	NA	TRBJ2-7	TRBD1	TGCAGTGCTAGACCGGGACAGGGCGGGAACGAGCAGTACTTC	CSARPGQGGNEQYF
TRBV20-1	many	TRBJ1-4	TRBD1	TGCAGTGCTAGGGTCCCTCCGGGACAGGGTGGGGTAATTAATGAAAAACTGTTTTTT	CSARVPPGQGGVINEKLFF
TRBV19	many	TRBJ2-3	TRBD2	TGTGCCAGTAGTACGGGACTAGCGACAGATACGCAGTATTTT	CASSTGLATDTQYF
TRBV20-1	many	TRBJ2-1	TRBD2	TGCAGTGCTAGAGATCGGGCTAGCGGGTACAATGAGCAGTTCTTC	CSARDRASGYNEQFF
TRBV20-1	few	TRBJ2-5	TRBD2	TGCAGTGCTAGAGCCTCCGGGGGGGCGGGAGGGCCCCGGGAGACCCAGTACTTC	CSARASGGAGGPRETQYF
TRBV7-9	many	TRBJ2-7	NA	TGTGCCAGCAGCTTTTACGGCTACGAGCAGTACTTC	CASSFYGYEQYF
TRBV20-1	NA	TRBJ2-7	NA	TGCAGTGCTAGGGGTCTAACAGGGAGCGTCTCAACCTACGAGCAGTACTTC	CSARGLTGSVSTYEQYF
TRBV7-7	many	TRBJ2-5	TRBD1	TGTGCTAGCAGCCCACCGACAGGGATAGAGACCCAGTACTTC	CASSPPTGIETQYF
TRBV7-3	few	TRBJ1-6	TRBD1	TGTGCCAGCAGCTCCGGACAGGGACAAGCCCTCCACTTT	CASSSGQGQALHF
TRBV2	many	TRBJ1-6	NA	TGTGCCAGCAGTGAAGACCCTCTGGGGGATTCACCCCTCCACTTT	CASSEDPLGDSPLHF
TRBV5-8	many	TRBJ1-5	NA	TGTGCCAGCAGCCCCGGGACACTTAGCAATCAGCCCCAGCATTTT	CASSPGTLSNQPQHF
TRBV2	many	TRBJ2-1	TRBD2	TGTGCCAGCAGGCCTAGCGGGTGGGATGAGCAGTTCTTC	CASRPSGWDEQFF
TRBV4-3	NA	TRBJ2-1	TRBD2	TGCGCCAGCAGCACCCGGGGGGGTGAGCAGTTCTTC	CASSTRGGEQFF
TRBV7-9	NA	TRBJ1-2	NA	TGTGCCAGCAGCTTAGTGGGACGACGATATGGCTACACCTTC	CASSLVGRRYGYTF
TRBV18	NA	TRBJ1-2	NA	TGTGCCAGCTCACCACTACAGGGTCGTGACGGCTACACCTTC	CASSPLQGRDGYTF
TRBV5-1	many	TRBJ2-1	NA	TGCGCCAGCAGCTTGGGGGGGGGCCGCAATGAGCAGTTCTTC	CASSLGGGRNEQFF
TRBV7-9	many	TRBJ2-7	NA	TGTGCCAGCAGCCCCTCGGCCGTATCCTACGAGCAGTACTTC	CASSPSAVSYEQYF
TRBV18	NA	TRBJ1-6	TRBD1	TGTGCCAGCTCACCGCAGACAGGGGAACCGGATTCACCCCTCCACTTT	CASSPQTGEPDSPLHF
TRBV10-3	many	TRBJ2-7	TRBD1	TGTGCCACTGGACAGGGGGCCTACGAGCAGTACTTC	CATGQGAYEQYF
TRBV2	many	TRBJ2-7	NA	TGTGCCAGCAGACGGGAGACCACCTACGAGCAGTACTTC	CASRRETTYEQYF
TRBV5-8	many	TRBJ2-5	TRBD2	TGTGCCAGCAGCTCGGGACTAGCGGGAGGGCCTGAAGAGACCCAGTACTTC	CASSSGLAGGPEETQYF
TRBV28	NA	TRBJ1-6	NA	TGTGCCGGCAGTTTCGGGCCCGGAGATTCACCCCTCCACTTT	CAGSFGPGDSPLHF
TRBV18	many	TRBJ1-2	NA	TGTGCCAGCTCACCCACCTGGGCCCAGGCCCTTGGCTACACCTTC	CASSPTWAQALGYTF
TRBV4-3	many	TRBJ1-2	NA	TGCGCCAGCAGCCAAGATCCTCTTGGGTTTGGCTACACCTTC	CASSQDPLGFGYTF
TRBV2	once	TRBJ2-5	NA	TGTGCCAGCACAGGGGGGCTGGGAGAGACCCAGTACTTC	CASTGGLGETQYF
TRBV6-4	few	TRBJ2-7	NA	TGTGCCAGCAGTGACTCGGGGGGCTGGAGCTACGAGCAGTACTTC	CASSDSGGWSYEQYF